Listed below are T cell receptor beta chains from one sample, sequenced in a study of early T cells in non-severe SARS-CoV-2 infection. MiXCR was run by TCRdb on the 5' RACE reads, yielding one entry per CDR3 protein. Here the sample spans around 30,000 distinct CDR3 sequences, about 5.3% being singletons. Sample: whole blood. The receptor set was obtained from an adult who was a healthcare worker with PCR-confirmed SARS-CoV-2 infection or an uninfected control (not recorded which). Both conserved end residues are trimmed from each CDR3. The order of the fields is CDR3 protein, J gene, D gene, V gene. A D gene is named only where the DNA matches it firmly.

CDR3aa: SAPLSHEQY; j_gene: TRBJ2-7; d_gene: .; v_gene: TRBV20-1
CDR3aa: ASSSLLGLGEQY; j_gene: TRBJ2-3; d_gene: .; v_gene: TRBV7-9
CDR3aa: SASRGNGAPLH; j_gene: TRBJ1-6; d_gene: .; v_gene: TRBV20-1
CDR3aa: ASSRRPGQYNEQF; j_gene: TRBJ2-1; d_gene: .; v_gene: TRBV5-6
CDR3aa: ASSLGQVRGDEQF; j_gene: TRBJ2-1; d_gene: TRBD1; v_gene: TRBV11-3
CDR3aa: SARRASGKGMQETQY; j_gene: TRBJ2-5; d_gene: TRBD2; v_gene: TRBV20-1
CDR3aa: SAKDFRVGSYNEQF; j_gene: TRBJ2-1; d_gene: .; v_gene: TRBV20-1
CDR3aa: ALGGSFYGYT; j_gene: TRBJ1-2; d_gene: .; v_gene: TRBV6-6
CDR3aa: AISDQGAKNIQY; j_gene: TRBJ2-4; d_gene: .; v_gene: TRBV10-3
CDR3aa: ASSLVGVIETQY; j_gene: TRBJ2-5; d_gene: .; v_gene: TRBV5-1
CDR3aa: ATYGSFSSSNQPQH; j_gene: TRBJ1-5; d_gene: .; v_gene: TRBV28
CDR3aa: AITDRAGNTIY; j_gene: TRBJ1-3; d_gene: TRBD1; v_gene: TRBV10-3
CDR3aa: ASSELYPGTSSYEQY; j_gene: TRBJ2-7; d_gene: .; v_gene: TRBV6-1
CDR3aa: SAGLQGTSLQF; j_gene: TRBJ2-1; d_gene: .; v_gene: TRBV20-1
CDR3aa: ASSVASLGNNEQF; j_gene: TRBJ2-1; d_gene: .; v_gene: TRBV28
CDR3aa: ATSDRGLGTNTGELF; j_gene: TRBJ2-2; d_gene: .; v_gene: TRBV24-1
CDR3aa: ASSPIHPAGRSYNEQF; j_gene: TRBJ2-1; d_gene: .; v_gene: TRBV6-5
CDR3aa: ASVKVFGQGGKLF; j_gene: TRBJ1-4; d_gene: TRBD1; v_gene: TRBV6-1
CDR3aa: ASSPRTGSPGELF; j_gene: TRBJ2-2; d_gene: TRBD1; v_gene: TRBV2
CDR3aa: SAHPRQDGYT; j_gene: TRBJ1-2; d_gene: .; v_gene: TRBV20-1
CDR3aa: ASSPLGAVVEQF; j_gene: TRBJ2-1; d_gene: .; v_gene: TRBV18
CDR3aa: AISRQDKQETQY; j_gene: TRBJ2-5; d_gene: .; v_gene: TRBV10-3
CDR3aa: AWSPQRDTQY; j_gene: TRBJ2-3; d_gene: .; v_gene: TRBV30
CDR3aa: SVGGAKGNEQF; j_gene: TRBJ2-1; d_gene: .; v_gene: TRBV29-1
CDR3aa: SASTTSGRALGDEQF; j_gene: TRBJ2-1; d_gene: TRBD2; v_gene: TRBV20-1
CDR3aa: ASSLVFGTYEQY; j_gene: TRBJ2-7; d_gene: .; v_gene: TRBV5-1
CDR3aa: AWGPPGEQY; j_gene: TRBJ2-7; d_gene: .; v_gene: TRBV7-2
CDR3aa: ASSMGQGGFSNQPQH; j_gene: TRBJ1-5; d_gene: TRBD1; v_gene: TRBV27
CDR3aa: AISPGQGARGEETQY; j_gene: TRBJ2-5; d_gene: TRBD1; v_gene: TRBV10-3
CDR3aa: ASRQGRLQPQH; j_gene: TRBJ1-5; d_gene: .; v_gene: TRBV12-3/TRBV12-4
CDR3aa: ASSPKDRVNTEAF; j_gene: TRBJ1-1; d_gene: TRBD1; v_gene: TRBV11-3
CDR3aa: SAPARLRGAQETQY; j_gene: TRBJ2-5; d_gene: TRBD2; v_gene: TRBV20-1
CDR3aa: ALRAGVSGELF; j_gene: TRBJ2-2; d_gene: .; v_gene: TRBV6-2/TRBV6-3
CDR3aa: ASSLGLAQETQY; j_gene: TRBJ2-5; d_gene: TRBD2; v_gene: TRBV5-1
CDR3aa: ASRSGTSGSLDEQY; j_gene: TRBJ2-7; d_gene: TRBD2; v_gene: TRBV6-6
CDR3aa: ASSLQGVGYGYT; j_gene: TRBJ1-2; d_gene: TRBD1; v_gene: TRBV11-2
CDR3aa: ASSQGQGNNSPLH; j_gene: TRBJ1-6; d_gene: .; v_gene: TRBV4-2
CDR3aa: SAGGASETQY; j_gene: TRBJ2-5; d_gene: .; v_gene: TRBV20-1
CDR3aa: ASSGPNPRGEISSYNSPLH; j_gene: TRBJ1-6; d_gene: .; v_gene: TRBV7-9
CDR3aa: AWSLSYGYT; j_gene: TRBJ1-2; d_gene: .; v_gene: TRBV30
CDR3aa: ASSPETGYGYT; j_gene: TRBJ1-2; d_gene: TRBD1; v_gene: TRBV7-9
CDR3aa: SARNPLDRAYNEQF; j_gene: TRBJ2-1; d_gene: .; v_gene: TRBV20-1
CDR3aa: ASSRDRGPLNQPQH; j_gene: TRBJ1-5; d_gene: TRBD1; v_gene: TRBV2
CDR3aa: SARDSRSYEQY; j_gene: TRBJ2-7; d_gene: .; v_gene: TRBV20-1
CDR3aa: SAREKLAGWDTQY; j_gene: TRBJ2-3; d_gene: TRBD2; v_gene: TRBV20-1
CDR3aa: ASSTTSGHSYEQY; j_gene: TRBJ2-7; d_gene: TRBD2; v_gene: TRBV7-9